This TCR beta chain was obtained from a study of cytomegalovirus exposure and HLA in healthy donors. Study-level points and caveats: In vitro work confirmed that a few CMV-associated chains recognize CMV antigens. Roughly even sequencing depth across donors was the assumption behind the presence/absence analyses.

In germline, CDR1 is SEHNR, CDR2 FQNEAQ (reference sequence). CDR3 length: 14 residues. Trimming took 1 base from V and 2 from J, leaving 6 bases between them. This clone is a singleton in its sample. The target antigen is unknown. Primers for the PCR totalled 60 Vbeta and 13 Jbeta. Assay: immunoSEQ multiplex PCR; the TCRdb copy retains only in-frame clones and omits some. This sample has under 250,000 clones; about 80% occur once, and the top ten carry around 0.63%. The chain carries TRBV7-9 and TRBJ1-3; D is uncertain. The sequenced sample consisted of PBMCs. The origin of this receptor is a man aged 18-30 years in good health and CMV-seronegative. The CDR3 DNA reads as TGTGCCAGCAGCTTAGGAGGGACTGGAAACACCATATATTTT. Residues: CASSLGGTGNTIYF.